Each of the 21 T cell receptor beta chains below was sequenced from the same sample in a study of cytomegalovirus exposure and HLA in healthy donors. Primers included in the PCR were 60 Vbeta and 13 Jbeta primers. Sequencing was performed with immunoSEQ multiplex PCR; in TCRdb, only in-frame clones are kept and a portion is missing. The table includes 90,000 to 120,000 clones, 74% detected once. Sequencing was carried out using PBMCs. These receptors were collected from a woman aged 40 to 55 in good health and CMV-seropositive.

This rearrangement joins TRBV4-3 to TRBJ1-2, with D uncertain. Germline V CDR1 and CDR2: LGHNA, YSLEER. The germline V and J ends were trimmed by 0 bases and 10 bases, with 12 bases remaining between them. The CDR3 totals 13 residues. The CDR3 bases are TGCGCCAGCAGCCAAGATCTCAGGACTTACTACACCTTC. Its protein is CASSQDLRTYYTF.

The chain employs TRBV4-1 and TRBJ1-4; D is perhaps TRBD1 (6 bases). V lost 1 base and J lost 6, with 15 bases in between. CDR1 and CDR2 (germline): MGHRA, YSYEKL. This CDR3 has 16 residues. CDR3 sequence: CASSQGPSGTYEKLFF. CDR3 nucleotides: TGCGCCAGCAGCCAAGGACCATCCGGGACATATGAAAAACTGTTTTTT.

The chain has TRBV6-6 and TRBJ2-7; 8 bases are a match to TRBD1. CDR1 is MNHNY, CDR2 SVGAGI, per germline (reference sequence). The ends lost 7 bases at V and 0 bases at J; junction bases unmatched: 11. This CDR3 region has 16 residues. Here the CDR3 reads CASTNRDRTSSYEQYF. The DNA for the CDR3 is TGTGCCAGCACCAACCGGGACAGGACGAGCTCCTACGAGCAGTACTTC.

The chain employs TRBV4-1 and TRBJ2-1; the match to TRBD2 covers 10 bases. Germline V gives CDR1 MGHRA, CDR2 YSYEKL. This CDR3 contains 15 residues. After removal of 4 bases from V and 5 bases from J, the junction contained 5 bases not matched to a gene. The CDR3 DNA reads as TGCGCCAGCAGCCCGCTAGCGGGGGCCAACAATGAGCAGTTCTTC. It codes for CASSPLAGANNEQFF.

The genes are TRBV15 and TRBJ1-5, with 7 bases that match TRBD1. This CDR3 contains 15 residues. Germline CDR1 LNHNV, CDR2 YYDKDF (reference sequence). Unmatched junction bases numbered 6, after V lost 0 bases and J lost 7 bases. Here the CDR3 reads CATSRDSQGGQPQHF. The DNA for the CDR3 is TGTGCCACCAGCAGAGATTCCCAGGGGGGCCAGCCCCAGCATTTT. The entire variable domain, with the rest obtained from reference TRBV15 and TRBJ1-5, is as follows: DAMVIQNPRYQVTQFGKPVTLSCSQTLNHNVMYWYQQKSSQAPKLLFHYYDKDFNNEADTPDNFQSRRPNTSFCFLDIRSPGLGDTAMYLCATSRDSQGGQPQHFGDGTRLSIL.

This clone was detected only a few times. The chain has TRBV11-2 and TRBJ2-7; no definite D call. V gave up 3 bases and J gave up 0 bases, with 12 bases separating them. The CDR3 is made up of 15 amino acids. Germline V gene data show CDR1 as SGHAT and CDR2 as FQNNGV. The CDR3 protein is CASSLVAASSYEQYF. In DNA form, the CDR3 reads TGTGCCAGCAGCTTGGTGGCAGCGAGCTCCTACGAGCAGTACTTC.

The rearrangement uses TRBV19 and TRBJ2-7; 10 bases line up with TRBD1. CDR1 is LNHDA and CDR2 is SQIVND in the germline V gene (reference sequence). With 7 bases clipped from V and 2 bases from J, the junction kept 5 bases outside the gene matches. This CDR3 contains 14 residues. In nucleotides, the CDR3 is TGTGCCAGTAAAAGGGACAGGGGCCCCTACGAGCAGTACTTC. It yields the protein CASKRDRGPYEQYF. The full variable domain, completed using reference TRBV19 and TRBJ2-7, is DGGITQSPKYLFRKEGQNVTLSCEQNLNHDAMYWYRQDPGQGLRLIYYSQIVNDFQKGDIAEGYSVSREKKESFPLTVTSAQKNPTAFYLCASKRDRGPYEQYFGPGTRLTVT.

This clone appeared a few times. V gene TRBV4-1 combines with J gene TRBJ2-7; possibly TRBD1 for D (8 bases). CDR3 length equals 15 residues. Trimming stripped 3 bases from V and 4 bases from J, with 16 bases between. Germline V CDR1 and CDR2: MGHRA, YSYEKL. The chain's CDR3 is CASSQRTGRAYEQYF. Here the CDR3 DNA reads TGCGCCAGCAGCCAGCGGACAGGGAGGGCTTACGAGCAGTACTTC.

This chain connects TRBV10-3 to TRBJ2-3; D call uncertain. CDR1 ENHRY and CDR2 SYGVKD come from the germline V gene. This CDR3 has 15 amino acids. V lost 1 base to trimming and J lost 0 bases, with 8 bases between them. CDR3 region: CAISEFGGSTDTQYF. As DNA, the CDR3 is TGTGCCATCAGTGAGTTCGGCGGTAGCACAGATACGCAGTATTTT.

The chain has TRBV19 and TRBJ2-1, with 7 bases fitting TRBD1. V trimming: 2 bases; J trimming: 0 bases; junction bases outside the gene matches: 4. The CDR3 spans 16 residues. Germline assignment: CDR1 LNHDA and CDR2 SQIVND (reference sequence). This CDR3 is CASSISTGSSYNEQFF. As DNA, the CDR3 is TGTGCCAGTAGTATATCGACAGGGAGCTCCTACAATGAGCAGTTCTTC.

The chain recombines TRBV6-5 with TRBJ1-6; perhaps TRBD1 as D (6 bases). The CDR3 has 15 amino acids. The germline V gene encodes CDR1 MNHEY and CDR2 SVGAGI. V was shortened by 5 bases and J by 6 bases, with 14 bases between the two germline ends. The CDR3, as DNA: TGTGCCAGCAGTAAAAACAGGGTACTTAATTCACCCCTCCACTTT. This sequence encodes CASSKNRVLNSPLHF.

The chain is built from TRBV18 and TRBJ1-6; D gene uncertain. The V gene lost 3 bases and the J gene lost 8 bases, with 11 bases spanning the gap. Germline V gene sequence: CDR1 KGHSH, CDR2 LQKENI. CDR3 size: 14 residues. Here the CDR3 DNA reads TGTGCCAGCTCACCCGACGGAGCTGATTCACCCCTCCACTTT. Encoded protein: CASSPDGADSPLHF.

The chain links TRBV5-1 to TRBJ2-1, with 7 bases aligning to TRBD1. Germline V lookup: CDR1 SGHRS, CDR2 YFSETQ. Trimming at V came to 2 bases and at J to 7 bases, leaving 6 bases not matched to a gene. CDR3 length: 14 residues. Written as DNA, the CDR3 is TGCGCCAGCAGCTTTCAGGGGGTCCGGAATGAGCAGTTCTTC. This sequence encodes CASSFQGVRNEQFF.

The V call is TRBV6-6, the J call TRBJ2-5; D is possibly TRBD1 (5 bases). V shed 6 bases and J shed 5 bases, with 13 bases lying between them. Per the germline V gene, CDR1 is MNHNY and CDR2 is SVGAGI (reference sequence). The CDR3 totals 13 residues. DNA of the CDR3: TGTGCCAGCAGACCCAGGGTCGGGGAGACCCAGTACTTC. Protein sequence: CASRPRVGETQYF.

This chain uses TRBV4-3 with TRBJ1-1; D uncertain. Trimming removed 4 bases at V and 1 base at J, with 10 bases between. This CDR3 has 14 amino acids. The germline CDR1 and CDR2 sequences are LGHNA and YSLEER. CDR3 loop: CASSPSDGNTEAFF. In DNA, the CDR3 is TGCGCCAGCAGCCCGAGCGACGGGAACACTGAAGCTTTCTTT.

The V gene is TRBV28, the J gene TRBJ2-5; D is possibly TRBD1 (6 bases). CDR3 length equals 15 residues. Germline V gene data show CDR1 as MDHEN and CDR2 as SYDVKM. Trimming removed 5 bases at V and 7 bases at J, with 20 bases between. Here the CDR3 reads CASSPTTGPRGTQYF. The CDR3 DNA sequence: TGTGCCAGCAGTCCGACCACAGGGCCTAGGGGGACCCAGTACTTC.

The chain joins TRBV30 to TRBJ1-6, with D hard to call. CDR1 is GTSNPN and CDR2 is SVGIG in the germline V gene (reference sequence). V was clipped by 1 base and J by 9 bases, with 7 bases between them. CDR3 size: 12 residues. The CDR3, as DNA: TGTGCCTGGAGTGACCGTAGTTCACCCCTCCACTTT. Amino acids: CAWSDRSSPLHF.

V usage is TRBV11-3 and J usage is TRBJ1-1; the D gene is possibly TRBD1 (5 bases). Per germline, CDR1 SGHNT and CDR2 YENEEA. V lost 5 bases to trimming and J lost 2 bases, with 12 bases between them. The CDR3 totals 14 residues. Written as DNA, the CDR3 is TGTGCCAGCAGCGCCCAGGGCTTCAACACTGAAGCTTTCTTT. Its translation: CASSAQGFNTEAFF. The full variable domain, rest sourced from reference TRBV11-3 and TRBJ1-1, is EAGVVQSPRYKIIEKKQPVAFWCNPISGHNTLYWYLQNLGQGPELLIRYENEEAVDDSQLPKDRFSAERLKGVDSTLKIQPAELGDSAVYLCASSAQGFNTEAFFGQGTRLTVV.

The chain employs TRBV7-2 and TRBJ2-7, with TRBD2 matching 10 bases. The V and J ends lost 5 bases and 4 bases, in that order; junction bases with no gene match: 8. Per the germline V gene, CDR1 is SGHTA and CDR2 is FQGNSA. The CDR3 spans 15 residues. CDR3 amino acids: CASSLERGGGYEQYF. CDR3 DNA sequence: TGTGCCAGCAGCCTAGAGCGGGGGGGCGGATACGAGCAGTACTTC.

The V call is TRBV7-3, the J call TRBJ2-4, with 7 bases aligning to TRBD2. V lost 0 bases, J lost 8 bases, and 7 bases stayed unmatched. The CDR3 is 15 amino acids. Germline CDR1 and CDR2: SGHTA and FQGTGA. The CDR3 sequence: CASSLTDRTRDIQYF. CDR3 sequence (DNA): TGTGCCAGCAGCTTAACCGATAGGACTAGAGACATTCAGTACTTC.

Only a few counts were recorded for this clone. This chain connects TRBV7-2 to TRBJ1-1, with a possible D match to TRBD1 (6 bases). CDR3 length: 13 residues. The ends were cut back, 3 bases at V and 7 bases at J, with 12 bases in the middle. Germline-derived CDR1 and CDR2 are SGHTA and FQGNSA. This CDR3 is CASSFEQGNEAFF. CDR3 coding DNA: TGTGCCAGCAGCTTCGAACAGGGTAATGAAGCTTTCTTT. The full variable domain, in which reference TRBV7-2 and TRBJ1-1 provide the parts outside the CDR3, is GAGVSQSPSNKVTEKGKDVELRCDPISGHTALYWYRQSLGQGLEFLIYFQGNSAPDKSGLPSDRFSAERTGGSVSTLTIQRTQQEDSAVYLCASSFEQGNEAFFGQGTRLTVV.